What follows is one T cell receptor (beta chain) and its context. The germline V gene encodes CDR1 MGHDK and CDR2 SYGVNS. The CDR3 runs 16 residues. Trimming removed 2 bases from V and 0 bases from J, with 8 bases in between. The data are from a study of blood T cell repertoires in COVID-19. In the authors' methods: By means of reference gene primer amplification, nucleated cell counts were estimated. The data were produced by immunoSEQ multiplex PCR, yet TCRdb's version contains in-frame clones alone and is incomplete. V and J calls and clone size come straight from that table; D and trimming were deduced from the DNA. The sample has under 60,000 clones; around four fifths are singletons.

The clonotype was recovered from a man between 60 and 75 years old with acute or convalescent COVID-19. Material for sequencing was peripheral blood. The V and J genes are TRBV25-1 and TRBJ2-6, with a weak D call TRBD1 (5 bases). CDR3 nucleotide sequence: TGTGCCAGCAGTGAAGGGGCGGTCTCTGGGGCCAACGTCCTGACTTTC. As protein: CASSEGAVSGANVLTF.